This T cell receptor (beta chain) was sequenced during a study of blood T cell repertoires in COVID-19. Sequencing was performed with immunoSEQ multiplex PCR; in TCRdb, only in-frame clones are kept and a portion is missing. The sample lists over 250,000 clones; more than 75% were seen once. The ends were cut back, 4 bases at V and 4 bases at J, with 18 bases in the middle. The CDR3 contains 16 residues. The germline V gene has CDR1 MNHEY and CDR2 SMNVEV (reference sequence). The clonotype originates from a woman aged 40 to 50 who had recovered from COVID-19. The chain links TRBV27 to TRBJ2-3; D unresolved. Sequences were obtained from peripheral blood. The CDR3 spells CASSYRSLLLADTQYF. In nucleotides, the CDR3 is TGTGCCAGCAGTTACCGGTCTCTTCTCTTAGCAGATACGCAGTATTTT.